This TCR beta chain was recorded in a study of T cells in localized non-small cell lung cancer. The germline V gene encodes CDR1 DFQATT and CDR2 SNEGSKA (reference sequence). V was trimmed by 0 bases and J by 9 bases, leaving 6 bases between them. This CDR3 spans 11 amino acids. Of note for this clone: Its antigen remains unknown.

Findings of the study overall: The study detected a median around 57 of the top 100 tumor clones in adjacent lung.

Measured with immunoSEQ multiplex PCR; TCRdb has only the in-frame clones, and not every one. The profile shows about 33,000 clones, 85% to 90% of them singletons. The sample consisted of peripheral blood, taken before any cancer treatment. The V call is TRBV20-1, the J call TRBJ2-4, with D possibly called TRBD1 or TRBD2 (5 bases each). This TCR was sampled from a man aged 35 to 69 with stage I lung adenocarcinoma. In nucleotides, the CDR3 is TGCAGTGCTAGAGATGGGGGCATTCAGTACTTC. This translates into CSARDGGIQYF.